This entry concerns a single T cell receptor (beta chain). Seattle patient enrollment occurred during active infection, with longitudinal follow-up thereafter. These data come from a study of blood T cell repertoires in COVID-19. Overall study: The samples span acute and convalescent COVID-19 from the United States, Italy and Spain. PBMCs, B-cell-depleted T cells, or T cells provided the cDNA or gDNA that made up the material.

Under the authors' procedure: Reference gene primers were amplified, and this amplification served to estimate nucleated cell counts. Data came from immunoSEQ multiplex PCR; TCRdb stores just in-frame clones and leaves some out. That table supplies the V and J calls and clone size; D and trimming were determined from the DNA. Of about 94,000 clones listed, approximately 79% are singletons. The V and J ends lost 1 base and 6 bases respectively, with 12 bases between them. The CDR3 covers 14 residues. Germline lookup yields CDR1 LGHDT and CDR2 YNNKEL (reference sequence). The chain links TRBV3-1 (or the pseudogene TRBV3-2) to TRBJ1-1; D gene unclear. The source material was peripheral blood. The TCR comes from a man aged 65 to 79 with COVID-19, enrolled during active disease. This CDR3 is CASSQGPGLSEAFF. The CDR3 coding sequence is TGTGCCAGCAGCCAAGGTCCGGGATTGTCTGAAGCTTTCTTT.